This TCR beta chain was obtained from a study of T cell responses to AZD1222 COVID-19 vaccine. TCRdb's copy holds only in-frame clones and misses some; the assay was immunoSEQ multiplex PCR. The table has under 200,000 clones, roughly 94% seen once; the top ten hold around 0.66%. Details on this clone: No antigen is known for it.

Germline V gene sequence: CDR1 MNHEY, CDR2 SMNVEV (reference sequence). Trimming cost V 4 bases and J 6 bases, with 7 bases left between them. The CDR3 has 13 residues. Study findings and constraints: Baseline serology detected seropositivity in only six AZD1222 recipients. It should be noted that donors were predominantly white British and more often female, and clonal diversity was possibly underestimated. Mapped onto spike, vaccine-associated CD4 TCRs spanned it and were dominant at 160-218 and 743-854. Receipt of two AZD1222 doses was followed by a rise in Spike-specific TCR breadth and depth.

The genes are TRBV27 and TRBJ1-6; D gene uncertain. Material: peripheral blood, obtained on day 0 of AZD1222 vaccination. The sequence derives from an adult in good health. The CDR3 DNA is TGTGCCAGCAGTTGGCGCCTTAATTCACCCCTCCACTTT. This codes for CASSWRLNSPLHF.